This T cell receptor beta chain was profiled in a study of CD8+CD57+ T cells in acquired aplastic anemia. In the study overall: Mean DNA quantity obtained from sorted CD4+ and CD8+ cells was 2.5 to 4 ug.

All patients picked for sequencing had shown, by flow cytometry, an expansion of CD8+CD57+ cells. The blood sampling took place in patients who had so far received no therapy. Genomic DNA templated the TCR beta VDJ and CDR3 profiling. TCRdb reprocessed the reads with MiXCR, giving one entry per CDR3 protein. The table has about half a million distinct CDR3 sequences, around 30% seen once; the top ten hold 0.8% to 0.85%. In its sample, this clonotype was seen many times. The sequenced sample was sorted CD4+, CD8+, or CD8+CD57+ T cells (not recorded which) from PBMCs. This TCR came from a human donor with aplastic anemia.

CDR3 sequence (DNA): TGTGCCAGTAGTATCTCTCGTCAAAACTACGAGCAGTACTTC. As protein: CASSISRQNYEQYF. The chain has TRBV19 and TRBJ2-7; D is uncertain. The CDR3 runs to 14 residues. Trimming took off 3 bases at V and 3 bases at J, with 12 bases between the two ends. Germline lookup yields CDR1 LNHDA and CDR2 SQIVND (reference sequence).